A single sample gave rise to the 4 T cell receptor beta chains below, sequenced in a study of blood T cells in healthy people across ages. Combining a sample-barcoded 5' primer with a J-beta primer mix, a second PCR ran for roughly 6 to 11 cycles. TCRdb analysed the 5' RACE reads with MiXCR anew, one entry per CDR3 protein. The sample includes about 1.1 million distinct CDR3 sequences, 35% to 45% of them seen just once. Sequencing used blood. Every receptor here comes from a man aged 18 to 30 in good health.

There are a few counts of this clonotype. The chain uses TRBV12-3 or TRBV12-4 and TRBJ2-5; 10 bases are a match to TRBD2. The CDR3 contains 15 residues. V dropped 6 bases and J dropped 11; count of bases not matched to a gene: 15. DNA for the CDR3: TGTGCCAGCAGCATACTAGCGGGGCCGGTTAATGAGCAGTACTTC. Its translation: CASSILAGPVNEQYF.

This clonotype was recorded at least ten times. This chain uses TRBV7-2 with TRBJ1-4; D unresolved. Germline loops: CDR1 SGHTA, CDR2 FQGNSA. CDR3 length equals 13 residues. V was cut by 5 bases and J by 0 bases, with 4 bases left in between. The CDR3 loop reads CASSPATNEKLFF. The CDR3 bases are TGTGCCAGCAGCCCCGCAACTAATGAAAAACTGTTTTTT. Looking up the rest from reference TRBV7-2 and TRBJ1-4 gives the full variable domain: GAGVSQSPSNKVTEKGKDVELRCDPISGHTALYWYRQSLGQGLEFLIYFQGNSAPDKSGLPSDRFSAERTGGSVSTLTIQRTQQEDSAVYLCASSPATNEKLFFGSGTQLSVL.

This chain connects TRBV2 to TRBJ1-1; maybe TRBD1 (6 bases). Germline CDR1 and CDR2: SNHLY and FYNNEI. V lost 4 bases, J lost 8 bases, and 17 bases lay in between. This CDR3 is 14 amino acids long. CDR3 sequence reads: CASSAPDRTEEAFF. The CDR3 DNA reads TGTGCCAGCAGTGCCCCTGACAGGACGGAAGAAGCTTTCTTT. Together with reference TRBV2 and TRBJ1-1, the CDR3 gives the full variable domain: EPEVTQTPSHQVTQMGQEVILRCVPISNHLYFYWYRQILGQKVEFLVSFYNNEISEKSEIFDDQFSVERPDGSNFTLKIRSTKLEDSAMYFCASSAPDRTEEAFFGQGTRLTVV.

The V and J genes are TRBV20-1 and TRBJ1-1; 8 bases line up with TRBD1. The germline gives CDR1 DFQATT, CDR2 SNEGSKA (reference sequence). Losses at the gene ends were 2 bases for V and 4 bases for J; bases not matched to a gene: 6. The CDR3 sequence is 14 residues long. In nucleotides, the CDR3 is TGCAGTGCTAGACAGGGGGCGCGGGGCACTGAAGCTTTCTTT. It yields the protein CSARQGARGTEAFF.